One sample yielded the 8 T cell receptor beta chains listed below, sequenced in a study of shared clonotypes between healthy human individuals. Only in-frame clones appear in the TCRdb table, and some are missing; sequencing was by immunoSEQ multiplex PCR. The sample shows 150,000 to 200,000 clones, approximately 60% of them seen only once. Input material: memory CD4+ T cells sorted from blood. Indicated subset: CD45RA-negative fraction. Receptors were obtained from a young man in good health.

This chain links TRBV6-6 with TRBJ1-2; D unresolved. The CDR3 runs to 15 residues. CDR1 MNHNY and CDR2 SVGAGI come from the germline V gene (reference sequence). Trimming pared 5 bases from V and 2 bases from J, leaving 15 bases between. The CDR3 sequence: CASSKPGVGNYGYTF. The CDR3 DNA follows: TGTGCCAGCAGTAAGCCGGGAGTGGGGAACTATGGCTACACCTTC.

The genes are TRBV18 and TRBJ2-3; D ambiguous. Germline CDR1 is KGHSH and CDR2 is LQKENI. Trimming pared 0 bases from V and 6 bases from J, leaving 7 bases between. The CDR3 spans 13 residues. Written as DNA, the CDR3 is TGTGCCAGCTCACCACCCTCCTCGGATACGCAGTATTTT. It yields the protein CASSPPSSDTQYF.

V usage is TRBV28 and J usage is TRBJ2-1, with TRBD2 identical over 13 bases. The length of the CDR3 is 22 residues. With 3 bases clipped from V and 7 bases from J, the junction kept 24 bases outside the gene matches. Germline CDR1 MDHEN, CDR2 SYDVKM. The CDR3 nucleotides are TGTGCCAGCAGTTTCTCATTTCCGCGACTAGCGGGAGGATTGTGGAAATATAATGAGCAGTTCTTC. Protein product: CASSFSFPRLAGGLWKYNEQFF. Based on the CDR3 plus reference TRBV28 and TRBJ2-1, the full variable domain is DVKVTQSSRYLVKRTGEKVFLECVQDMDHENMFWYRQDPGLGLRLIYFSYDVKMKEKGDIPEGYSVSREKKERFSLILESASTNQTSMYLCASSFSFPRLAGGLWKYNEQFFGPGTRLTVL.

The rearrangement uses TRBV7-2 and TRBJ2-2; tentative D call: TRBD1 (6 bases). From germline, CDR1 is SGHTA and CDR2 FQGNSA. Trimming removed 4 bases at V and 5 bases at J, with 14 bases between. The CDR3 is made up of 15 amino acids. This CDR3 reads CASSSPVQGTGELFF. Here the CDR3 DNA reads TGTGCCAGCAGCTCCCCGGTACAGGGTACCGGGGAGCTGTTTTTT.

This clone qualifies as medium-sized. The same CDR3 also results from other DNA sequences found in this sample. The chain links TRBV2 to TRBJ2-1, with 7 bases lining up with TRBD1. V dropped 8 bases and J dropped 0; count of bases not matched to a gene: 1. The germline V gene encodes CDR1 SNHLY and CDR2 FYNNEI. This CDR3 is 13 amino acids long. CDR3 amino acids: CASGTDSYNEQFF. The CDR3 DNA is TGTGCCAGCGGGACAGACTCCTACAATGAGCAGTTCTTC.

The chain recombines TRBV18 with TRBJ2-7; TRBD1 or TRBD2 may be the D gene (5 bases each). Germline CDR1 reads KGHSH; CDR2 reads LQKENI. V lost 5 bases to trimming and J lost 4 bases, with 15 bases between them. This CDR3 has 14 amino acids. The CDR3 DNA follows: TGTGCCAGCTCAAGGGACGGTTCGAAGTACGAGCAGTACTTC. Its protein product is CASSRDGSKYEQYF.

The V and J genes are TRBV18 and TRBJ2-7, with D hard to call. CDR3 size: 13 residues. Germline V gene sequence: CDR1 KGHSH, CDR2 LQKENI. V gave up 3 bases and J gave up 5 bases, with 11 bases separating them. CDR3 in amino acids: CASSPHAADEQYF. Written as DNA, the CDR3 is TGTGCCAGCTCACCCCACGCCGCTGACGAGCAGTACTTC.

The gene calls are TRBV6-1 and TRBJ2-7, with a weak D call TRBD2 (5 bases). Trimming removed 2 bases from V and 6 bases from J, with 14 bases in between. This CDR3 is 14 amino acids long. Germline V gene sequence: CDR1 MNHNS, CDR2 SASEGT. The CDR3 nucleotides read TGTGCCAGCAGTGAACGAATCCGGGGTGGCGAGCAGTACTTC. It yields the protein CASSERIRGGEQYF.